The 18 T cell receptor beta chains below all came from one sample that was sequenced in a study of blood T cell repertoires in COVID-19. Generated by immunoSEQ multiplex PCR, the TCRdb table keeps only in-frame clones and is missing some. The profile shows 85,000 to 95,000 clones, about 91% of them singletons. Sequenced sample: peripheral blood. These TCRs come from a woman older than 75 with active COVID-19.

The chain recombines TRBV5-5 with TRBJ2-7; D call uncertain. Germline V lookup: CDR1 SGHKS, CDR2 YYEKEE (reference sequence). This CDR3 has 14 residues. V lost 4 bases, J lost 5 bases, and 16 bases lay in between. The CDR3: CASSRWALPDEQYF. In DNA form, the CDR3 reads TGTGCCAGCAGCCGCTGGGCCCTACCGGACGAGCAGTACTTC.

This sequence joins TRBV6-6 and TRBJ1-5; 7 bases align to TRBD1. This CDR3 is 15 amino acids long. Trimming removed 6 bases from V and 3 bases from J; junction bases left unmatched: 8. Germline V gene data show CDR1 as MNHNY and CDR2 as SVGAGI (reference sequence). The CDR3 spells CASRGSQGDNQPQHF. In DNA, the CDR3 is TGTGCCAGCAGGGGGTCCCAGGGGGACAATCAGCCCCAGCATTTT.

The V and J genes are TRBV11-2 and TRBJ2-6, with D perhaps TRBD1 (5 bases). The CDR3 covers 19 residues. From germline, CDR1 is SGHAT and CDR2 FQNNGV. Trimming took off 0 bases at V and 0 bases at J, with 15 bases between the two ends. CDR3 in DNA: TGTGCCAGCAGCTTAGATTATCTCAGGGTAATCTCTGGGGCCAACGTCCTGACTTTC. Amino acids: CASSLDYLRVISGANVLTF. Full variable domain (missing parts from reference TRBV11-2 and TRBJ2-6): EAGVAQSPRYKIIEKRQSVAFWCNPISGHATLYWYQQILGQGPKLLIQFQNNGVVDDSQLPKDRFSAERLKGVDSTLKIQPAKLEDSAVYLCASSLDYLRVISGANVLTFGAGSRLTVL.

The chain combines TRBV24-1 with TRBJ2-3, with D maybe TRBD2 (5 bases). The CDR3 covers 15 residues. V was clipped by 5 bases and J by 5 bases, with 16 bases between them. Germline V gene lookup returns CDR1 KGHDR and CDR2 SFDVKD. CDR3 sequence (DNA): TGTGCCACCAGTGGGCCAGCGGAGCACCTAGATACGCAGTATTTT. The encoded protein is CATSGPAEHLDTQYF.

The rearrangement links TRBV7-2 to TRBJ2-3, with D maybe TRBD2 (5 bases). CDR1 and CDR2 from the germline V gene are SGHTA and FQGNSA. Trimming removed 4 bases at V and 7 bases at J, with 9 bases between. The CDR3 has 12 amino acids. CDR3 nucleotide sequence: TGTGCCAGCAGCTCACGGGGAAATACGCAGTATTTT. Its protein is CASSSRGNTQYF.

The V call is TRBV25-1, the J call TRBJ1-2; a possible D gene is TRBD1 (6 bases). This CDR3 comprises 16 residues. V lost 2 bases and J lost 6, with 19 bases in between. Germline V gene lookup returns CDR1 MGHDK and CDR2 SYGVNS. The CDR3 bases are TGTGCCAGCAGTGAAGGGGGCGGCCCAAACCAGAATGGCTACACCTTC. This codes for CASSEGGGPNQNGYTF.

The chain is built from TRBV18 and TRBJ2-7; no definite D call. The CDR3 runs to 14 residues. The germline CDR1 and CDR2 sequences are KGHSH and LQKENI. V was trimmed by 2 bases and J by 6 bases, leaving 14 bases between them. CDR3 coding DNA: TGTGCCAGCTCACCAGAGGCGACCTTGGGCGAGCAGTACTTC. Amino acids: CASSPEATLGEQYF.

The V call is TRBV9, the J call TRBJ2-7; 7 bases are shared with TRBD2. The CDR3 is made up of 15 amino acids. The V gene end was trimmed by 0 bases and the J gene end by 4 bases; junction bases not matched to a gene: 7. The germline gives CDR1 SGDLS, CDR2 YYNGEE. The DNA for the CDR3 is TGTGCCAGCAGCGTAGGCCCAGCGGGAACATACGAGCAGTACTTC. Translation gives CASSVGPAGTYEQYF.

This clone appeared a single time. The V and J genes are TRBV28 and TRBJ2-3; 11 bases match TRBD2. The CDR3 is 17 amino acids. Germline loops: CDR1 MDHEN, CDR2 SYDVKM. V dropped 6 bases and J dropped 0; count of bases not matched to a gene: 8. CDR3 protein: CASRALSGRASTDTQYF. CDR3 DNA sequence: TGTGCCAGCAGGGCTCTTAGCGGGAGGGCTAGCACAGATACGCAGTATTTT.

CDR3 sequence reads: CASRNRGSGNTIYF. The DNA of the CDR3 is TGTGCCAGCAGAAACAGGGGTTCTGGAAACACCATATATTTT. V usage is TRBV27 and J usage is TRBJ1-3; the match to TRBD1 covers 7 bases. Germline CDR1 MNHEY, CDR2 SMNVEV (reference sequence). After removal of 6 bases from V and 1 base from J, the junction contained 3 bases not matched to a gene. The CDR3 runs 14 residues.

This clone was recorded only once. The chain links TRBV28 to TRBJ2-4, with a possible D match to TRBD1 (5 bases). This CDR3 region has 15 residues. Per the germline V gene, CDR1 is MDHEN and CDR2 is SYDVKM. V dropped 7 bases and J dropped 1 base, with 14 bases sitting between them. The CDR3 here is CASIKGAAAKNIQYF. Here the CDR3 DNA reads TGTGCCAGCATAAAAGGGGCGGCTGCCAAAAACATTCAGTACTTC.

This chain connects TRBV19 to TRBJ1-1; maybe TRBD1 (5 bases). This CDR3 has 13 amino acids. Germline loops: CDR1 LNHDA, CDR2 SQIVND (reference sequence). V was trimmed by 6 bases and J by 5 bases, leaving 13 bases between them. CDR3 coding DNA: TGTGCCAGTAGAGACCAGGGTTGGACTGAAGCTTTCTTT. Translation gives CASRDQGWTEAFF.

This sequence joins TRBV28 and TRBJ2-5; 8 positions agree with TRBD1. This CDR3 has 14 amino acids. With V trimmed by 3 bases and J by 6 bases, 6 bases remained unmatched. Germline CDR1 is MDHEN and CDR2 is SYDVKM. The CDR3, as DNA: TGTGCCAGCAGTTTTAGGACAGGGAGTCAGACCCAGTACTTC. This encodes CASSFRTGSQTQYF.

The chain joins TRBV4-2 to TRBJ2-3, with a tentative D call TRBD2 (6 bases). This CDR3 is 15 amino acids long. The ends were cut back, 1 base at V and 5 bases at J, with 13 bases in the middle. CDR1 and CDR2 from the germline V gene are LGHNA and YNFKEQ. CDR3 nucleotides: TGTGCCAGCAGCCAAGTTCGGGGGAGCGGAGATACGCAGTATTTT. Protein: CASSQVRGSGDTQYF.

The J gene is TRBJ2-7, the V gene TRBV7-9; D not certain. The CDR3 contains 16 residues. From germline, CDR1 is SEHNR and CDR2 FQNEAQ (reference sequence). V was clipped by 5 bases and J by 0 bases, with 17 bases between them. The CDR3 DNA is TGTGCCAGCAGCCAGCCCCTCTGGGCGCCCTCCTACGAGCAGTACTTC. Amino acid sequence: CASSQPLWAPSYEQYF.

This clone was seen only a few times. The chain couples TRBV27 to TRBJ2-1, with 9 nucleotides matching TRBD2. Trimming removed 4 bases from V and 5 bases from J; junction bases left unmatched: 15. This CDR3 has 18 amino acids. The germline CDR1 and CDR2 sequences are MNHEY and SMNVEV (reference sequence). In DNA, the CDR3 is TGTGCCAGCAGTTCCCGGACAGCCGGGACTAGCCGTAACAATGAGCAGTTCTTC. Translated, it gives CASSSRTAGTSRNNEQFF.

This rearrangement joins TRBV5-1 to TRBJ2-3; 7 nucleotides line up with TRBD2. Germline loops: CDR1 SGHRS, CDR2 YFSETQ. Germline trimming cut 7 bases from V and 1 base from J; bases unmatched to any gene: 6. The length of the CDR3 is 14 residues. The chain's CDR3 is CASLRAGGTDTQYF. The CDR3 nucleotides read TGCGCCAGCCTCCGGGCGGGAGGCACAGATACGCAGTATTTT.

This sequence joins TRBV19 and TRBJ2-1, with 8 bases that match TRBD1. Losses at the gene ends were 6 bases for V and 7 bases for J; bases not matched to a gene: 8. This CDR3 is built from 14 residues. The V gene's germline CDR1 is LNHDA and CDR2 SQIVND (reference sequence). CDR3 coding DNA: TGTGCCAGTAGCAGCAGGGGGCCCCTGAATGAGCAGTTCTTC. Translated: CASSSRGPLNEQFF.